This TCR beta chain was found in a study of T cells in Graves' hyperthyroidism and ophthalmopathy. A note on this clonotype: Antigen specificity is unknown.

There were TCR beta CDR3 regions amplified from RNA transcripts. HTBI primers were used for first-round RT-PCR of the TCR CDR3. TCRdb analysed the multiplex PCR reads with MiXCR anew, one entry per CDR3 protein. This repertoire shows 620,000 or so distinct CDR3 sequences, roughly 14% found once; its top ten account for around 12%. V shed 1 base, J shed 6 bases, and the junction held 9 bases outside the gene matches. CDR1 SGHKS and CDR2 YYEKEE come from the germline V gene (reference sequence). The CDR3 extends over 16 amino acids. Study outcomes and limitations: Blood samples included most of the expanded thyroid clonotypes exceeding 0.001.

Under 3 months was the duration of disease in ophthalmopathy patients, who also had a Clinical Activity Score of at least 3 and a NOSPECS grade of at least 4. Clinical symptoms, serum thyroxine and TRAb, thyroid ultrasound and orbital computed tomography together formed the diagnostic basis. The authors obtained PBMCs from 9 to 10 ml of fresh peripheral blood. Sequencing was performed on blood. This sequence joins TRBV5-5 and TRBJ2-1, with 8 bases lining up with TRBD2. The sequence was obtained from a woman in her fifties or sixties with Graves' ophthalmopathy. CDR3 region: CASSLYVLAGPNEQFF. CDR3 nucleotide sequence: TGTGCCAGCAGCTTGTATGTATTAGCGGGACCCAATGAGCAGTTCTTC.